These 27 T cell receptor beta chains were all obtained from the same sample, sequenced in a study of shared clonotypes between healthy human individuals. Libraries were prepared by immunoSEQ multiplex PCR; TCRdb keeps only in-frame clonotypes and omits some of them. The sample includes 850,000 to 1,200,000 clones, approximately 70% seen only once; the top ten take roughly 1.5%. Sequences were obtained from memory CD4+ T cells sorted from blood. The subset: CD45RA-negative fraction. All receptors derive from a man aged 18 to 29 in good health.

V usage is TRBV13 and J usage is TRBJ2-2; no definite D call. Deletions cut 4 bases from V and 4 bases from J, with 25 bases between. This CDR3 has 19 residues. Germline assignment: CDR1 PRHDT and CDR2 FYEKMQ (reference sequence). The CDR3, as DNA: TGTGCCAGCAGCTCTTACGGTCGGCCACGGCCATCGACCACCGGGGAGCTGTTTTTT. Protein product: CASSSYGRPRPSTTGELFF.

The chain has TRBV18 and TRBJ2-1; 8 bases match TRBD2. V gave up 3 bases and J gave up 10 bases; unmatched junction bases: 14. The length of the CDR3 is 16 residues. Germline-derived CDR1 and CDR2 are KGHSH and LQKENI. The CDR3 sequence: CASSPSTRAGGPEQFF. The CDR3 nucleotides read TGTGCCAGCTCACCTTCTACTAGGGCGGGAGGTCCCGAGCAGTTCTTC.

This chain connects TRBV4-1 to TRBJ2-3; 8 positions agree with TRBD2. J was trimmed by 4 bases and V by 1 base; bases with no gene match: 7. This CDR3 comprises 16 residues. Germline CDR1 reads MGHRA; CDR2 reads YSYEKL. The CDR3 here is CASSQGQREYADTQYF. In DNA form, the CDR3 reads TGCGCCAGCAGCCAAGGTCAGCGGGAGTATGCAGATACGCAGTATTTT.

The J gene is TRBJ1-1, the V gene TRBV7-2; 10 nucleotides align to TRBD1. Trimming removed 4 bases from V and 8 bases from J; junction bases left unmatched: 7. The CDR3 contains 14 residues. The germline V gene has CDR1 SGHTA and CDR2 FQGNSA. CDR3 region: CASSSNPGQGEAFF. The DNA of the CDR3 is TGTGCCAGCAGCTCCAACCCGGGACAGGGGGAAGCTTTCTTT.

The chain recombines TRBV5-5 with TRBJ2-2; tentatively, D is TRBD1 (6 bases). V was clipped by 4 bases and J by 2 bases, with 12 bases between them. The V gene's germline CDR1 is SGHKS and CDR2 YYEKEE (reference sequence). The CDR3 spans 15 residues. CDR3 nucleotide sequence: TGTGCCAGCAGCCGGGACAACTTTAACACCGGGGAGCTGTTTTTT. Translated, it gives CASSRDNFNTGELFF.

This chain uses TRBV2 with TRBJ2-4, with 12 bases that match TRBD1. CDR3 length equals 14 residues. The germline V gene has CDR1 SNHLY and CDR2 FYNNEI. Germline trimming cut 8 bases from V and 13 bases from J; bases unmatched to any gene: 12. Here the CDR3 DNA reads TGTGCCAGCCGAACCGGGACAGGGGGCGCGGGGCAGTACTTC. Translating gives CASRTGTGGAGQYF.

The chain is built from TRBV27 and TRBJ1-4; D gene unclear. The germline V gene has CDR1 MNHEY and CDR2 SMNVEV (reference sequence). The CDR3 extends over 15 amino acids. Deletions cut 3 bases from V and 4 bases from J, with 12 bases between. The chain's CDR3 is CASSLILGINEKLFF. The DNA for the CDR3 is TGTGCCAGCAGTTTGATACTGGGGATTAATGAAAAACTGTTTTTT.

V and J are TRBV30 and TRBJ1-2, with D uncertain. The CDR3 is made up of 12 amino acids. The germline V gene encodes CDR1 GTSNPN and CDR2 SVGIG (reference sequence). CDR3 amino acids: CGRGTANYGYTF. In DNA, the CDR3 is TGTGGGCGGGGTACAGCTAACTATGGCTACACCTTC.

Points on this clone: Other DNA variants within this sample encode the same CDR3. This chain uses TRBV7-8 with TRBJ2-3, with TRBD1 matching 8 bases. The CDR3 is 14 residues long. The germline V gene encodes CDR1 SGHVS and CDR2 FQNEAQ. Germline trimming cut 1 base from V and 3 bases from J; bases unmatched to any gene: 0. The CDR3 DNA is TGTGCCAGCAGCTTAGGACAGGGGACAGATACGCAGTATTTT. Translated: CASSLGQGTDTQYF.

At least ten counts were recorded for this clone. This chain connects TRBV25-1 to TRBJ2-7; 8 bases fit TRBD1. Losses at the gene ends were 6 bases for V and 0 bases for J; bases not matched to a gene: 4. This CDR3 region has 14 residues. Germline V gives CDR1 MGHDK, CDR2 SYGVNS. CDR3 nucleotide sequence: TGTGCCAGCAGAGGACAGGGTAACTCCTACGAGCAGTACTTC. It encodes CASRGQGNSYEQYF.

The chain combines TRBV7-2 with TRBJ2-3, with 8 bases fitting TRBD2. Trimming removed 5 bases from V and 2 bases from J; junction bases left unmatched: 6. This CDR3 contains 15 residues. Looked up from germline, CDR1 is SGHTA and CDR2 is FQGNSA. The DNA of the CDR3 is TGTGCCAGCAGCATTAGCGGGGTTCCCACAGATACGCAGTATTTT. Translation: CASSISGVPTDTQYF.

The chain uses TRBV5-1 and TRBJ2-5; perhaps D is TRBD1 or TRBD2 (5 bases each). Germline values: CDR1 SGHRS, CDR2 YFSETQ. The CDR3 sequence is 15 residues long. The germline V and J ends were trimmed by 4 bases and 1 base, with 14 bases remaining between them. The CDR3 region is CASSPQTGTQETQYF. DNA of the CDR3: TGCGCCAGCAGCCCCCAAACGGGGACCCAAGAGACCCAGTACTTC.

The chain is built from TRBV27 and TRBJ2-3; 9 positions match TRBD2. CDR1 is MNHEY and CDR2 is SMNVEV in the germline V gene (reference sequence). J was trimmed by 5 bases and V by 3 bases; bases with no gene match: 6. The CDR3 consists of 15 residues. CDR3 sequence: CASSFTAGGLDTQYF. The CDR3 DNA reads TGTGCCAGCAGTTTCACGGCGGGAGGGCTAGATACGCAGTATTTT.

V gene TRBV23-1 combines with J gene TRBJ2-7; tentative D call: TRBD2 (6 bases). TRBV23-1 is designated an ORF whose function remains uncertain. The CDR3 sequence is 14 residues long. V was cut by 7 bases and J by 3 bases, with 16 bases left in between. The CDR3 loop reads CASMRRALSYEQYF. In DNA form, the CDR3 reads TGCGCCAGCATGCGGAGGGCCTTGAGCTACGAGCAGTACTTC.

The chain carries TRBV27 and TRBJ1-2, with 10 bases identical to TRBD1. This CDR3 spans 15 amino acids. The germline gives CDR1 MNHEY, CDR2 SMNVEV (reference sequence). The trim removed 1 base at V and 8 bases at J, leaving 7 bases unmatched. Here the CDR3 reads CASSLWGTGDTGYTF. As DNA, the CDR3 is TGTGCCAGCAGTTTATGGGGGACAGGGGATACAGGCTACACCTTC.

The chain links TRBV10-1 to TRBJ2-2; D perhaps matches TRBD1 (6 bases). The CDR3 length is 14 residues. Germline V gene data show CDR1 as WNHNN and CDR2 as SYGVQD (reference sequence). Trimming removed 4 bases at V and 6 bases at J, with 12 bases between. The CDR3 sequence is CASSVTGLSGELFF. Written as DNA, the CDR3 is TGCGCCAGCAGTGTGACAGGTCTCTCCGGGGAGCTGTTTTTT.

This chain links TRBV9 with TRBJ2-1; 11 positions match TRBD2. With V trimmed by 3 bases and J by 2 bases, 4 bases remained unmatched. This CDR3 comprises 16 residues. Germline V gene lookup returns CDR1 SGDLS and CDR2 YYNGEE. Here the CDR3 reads CASSASGGSPYNEQFF. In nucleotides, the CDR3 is TGTGCCAGCAGCGCTAGCGGGGGGTCTCCCTACAATGAGCAGTTCTTC.

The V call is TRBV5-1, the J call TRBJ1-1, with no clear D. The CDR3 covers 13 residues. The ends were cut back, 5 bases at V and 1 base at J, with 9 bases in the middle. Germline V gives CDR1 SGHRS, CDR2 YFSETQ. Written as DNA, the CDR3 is TGCGCCAGCAGTCATGGATGGAACACTGAAGCTTTCTTT. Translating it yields CASSHGWNTEAFF.

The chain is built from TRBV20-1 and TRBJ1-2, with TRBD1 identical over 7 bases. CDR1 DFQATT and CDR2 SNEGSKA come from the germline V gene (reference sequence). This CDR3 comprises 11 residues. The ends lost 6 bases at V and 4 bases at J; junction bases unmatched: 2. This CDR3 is CSADRSYGYTF. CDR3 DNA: TGCAGTGCGGACAGGAGCTATGGCTACACCTTC.

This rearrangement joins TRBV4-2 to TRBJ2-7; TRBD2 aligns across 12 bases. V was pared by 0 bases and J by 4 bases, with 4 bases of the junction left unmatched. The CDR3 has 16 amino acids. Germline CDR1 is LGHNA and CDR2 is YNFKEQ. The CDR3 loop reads CASSQETSGGYYEQYF. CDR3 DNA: TGTGCCAGCAGCCAAGAGACTAGCGGGGGTTATTACGAGCAGTACTTC.

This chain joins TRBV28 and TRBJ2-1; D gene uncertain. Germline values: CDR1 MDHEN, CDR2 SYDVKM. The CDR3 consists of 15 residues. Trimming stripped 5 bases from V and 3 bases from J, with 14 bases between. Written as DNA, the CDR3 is TGTGCCAGCAGTAATAATCCGCTAATCTACAATGAGCAGTTCTTC. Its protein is CASSNNPLIYNEQFF.

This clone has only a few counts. The CDR3 is CASSELGKPQHF. CDR3 in DNA: TGTGCCAGCAGTGAACTGGGGAAGCCCCAGCATTTT. J is TRBJ1-5 and V is TRBV6-1; D call uncertain. CDR1 is MNHNS, CDR2 SASEGT, per germline. The CDR3 consists of 12 residues. With 2 bases removed from V and 8 bases from J, the gap between germline ends came to 7 bases.

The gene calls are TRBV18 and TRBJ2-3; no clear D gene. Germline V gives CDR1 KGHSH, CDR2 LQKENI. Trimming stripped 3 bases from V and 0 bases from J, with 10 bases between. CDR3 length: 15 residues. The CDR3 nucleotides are TGTGCCAGCTCACCCTCCTCCGCGAGCACAGATACGCAGTATTTT. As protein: CASSPSSASTDTQYF.

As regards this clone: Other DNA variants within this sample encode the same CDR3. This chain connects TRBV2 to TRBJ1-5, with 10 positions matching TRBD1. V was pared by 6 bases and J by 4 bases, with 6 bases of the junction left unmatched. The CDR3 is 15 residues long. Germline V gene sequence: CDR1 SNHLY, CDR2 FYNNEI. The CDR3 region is CASSPGQGRNQPQHF. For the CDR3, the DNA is TGTGCCAGCAGCCCGGGACAGGGGAGAAATCAGCCCCAGCATTTT.

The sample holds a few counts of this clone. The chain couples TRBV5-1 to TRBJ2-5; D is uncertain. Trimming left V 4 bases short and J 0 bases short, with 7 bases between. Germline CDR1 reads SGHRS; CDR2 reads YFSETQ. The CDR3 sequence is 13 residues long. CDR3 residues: CASSRAYQETQYF. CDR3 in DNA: TGCGCCAGCAGCCGCGCGTACCAAGAGACCCAGTACTTC.

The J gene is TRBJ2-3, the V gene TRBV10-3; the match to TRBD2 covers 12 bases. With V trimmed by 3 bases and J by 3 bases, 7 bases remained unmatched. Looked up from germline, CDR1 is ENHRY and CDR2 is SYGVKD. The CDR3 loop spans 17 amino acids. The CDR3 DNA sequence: TGTGCCATCAGTGAATTTCTAGCGGGGGGGTCAACAGATACGCAGTATTTT. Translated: CAISEFLAGGSTDTQYF.

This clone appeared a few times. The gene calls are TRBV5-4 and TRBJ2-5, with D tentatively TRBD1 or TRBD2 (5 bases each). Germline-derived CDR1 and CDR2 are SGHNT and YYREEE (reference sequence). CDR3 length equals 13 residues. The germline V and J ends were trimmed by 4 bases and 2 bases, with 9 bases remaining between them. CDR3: CASSPGPQETQYF. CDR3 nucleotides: TGTGCCAGCAGCCCGGGGCCTCAAGAGACCCAGTACTTC.